The TCR beta chain under discussion was sequenced for a study of human T cells and chemical hapten exposure. V dropped 5 bases and J dropped 7 bases, with 12 bases sitting between them. The CDR3 sequence is 13 residues long. Time point denoted: pre-sensitization, week 0. Treatment specified: therapeutic diphenylcyclopropenone sensitization with weekly scalp DPC. TCRdb analysed the RACE reads with MiXCR anew, one entry per CDR3 protein. In the table there are approximately 400,000 distinct CDR3 sequences, about 5.1% of which are singletons. The receptor's source is a woman aged 45-60 years with alopecia areata. Some clones in this sample may be carry-over from other donors' samples. This chain joins TRBV12-3 or TRBV12-4 and TRBJ1-5; no clear D gene. Here the sequenced sample was whole blood, taken in connection with sensitization to the hapten diphenylcyclopropenone (DPC). The CDR3 spells CASSLQPGQPQHF. The CDR3 bases are TGTGCCAGCAGTCTCCAACCGGGACAGCCCCAGCATTTT.